This TCR beta chain stems from a study of molecular identifiers for immune sequencing clone quantification. The CDR3 loop spans 15 amino acids. Germline CDR1 SGHRS, CDR2 YFSETQ. V shed 7 bases and J shed 7 bases, with 21 bases lying between them. Concerning this clonotype: The antigen is unknown.

General study findings and limits: Over 97% of effector molecules, yet under 1% of naive-cell molecules, were held by clones above 20 RNA copies. Identical TCR molecules can share a barcode, and this sharing could underestimate highly expanded clone sizes.

Making the bulk TCR libraries relied on previously described methods and listed TCR primers. TCRdb recomputed calls from the PCR reads with MiXCR, one row per CDR3 protein. The data show nearly 650,000 distinct CDR3 sequences, with about 25% seen just once and about 0.84% held by the top ten. Specimen: naive CD8+ T cells from blood, with Jurkat cell RNA spiked in. Noted subset: FACS-sorted CD8+CD4-CCR7+CD45RA+ naive T cells. This rearrangement joins TRBV5-1 to TRBJ2-1; D gene unclear. This sequence was found in a human donor in good health. Some libraries in this study had Jurkat cell RNA spiked in. The CDR3 spells CASWIDRLRTNEQFF. CDR3 DNA sequence: TGCGCCAGCTGGATTGATAGGTTGCGTACGAATGAGCAGTTCTTC.